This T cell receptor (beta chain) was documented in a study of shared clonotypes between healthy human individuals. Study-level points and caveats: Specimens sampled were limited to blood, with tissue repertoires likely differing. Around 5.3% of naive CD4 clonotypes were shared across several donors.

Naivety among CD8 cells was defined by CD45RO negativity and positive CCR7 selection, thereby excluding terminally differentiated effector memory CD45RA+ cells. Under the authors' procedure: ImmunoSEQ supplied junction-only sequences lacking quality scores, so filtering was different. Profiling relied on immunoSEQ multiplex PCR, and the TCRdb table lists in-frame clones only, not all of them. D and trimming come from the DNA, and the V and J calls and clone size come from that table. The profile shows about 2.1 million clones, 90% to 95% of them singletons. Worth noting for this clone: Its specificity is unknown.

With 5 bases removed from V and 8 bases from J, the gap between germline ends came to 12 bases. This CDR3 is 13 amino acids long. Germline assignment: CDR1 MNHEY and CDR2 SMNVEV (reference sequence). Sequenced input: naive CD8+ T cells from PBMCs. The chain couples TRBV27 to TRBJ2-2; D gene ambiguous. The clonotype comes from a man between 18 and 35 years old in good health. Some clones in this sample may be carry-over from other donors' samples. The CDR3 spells CASSRRTQGELFF. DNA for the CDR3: TGTGCCAGCAGTCGAAGGACCCAAGGGGAGCTGTTTTTT.